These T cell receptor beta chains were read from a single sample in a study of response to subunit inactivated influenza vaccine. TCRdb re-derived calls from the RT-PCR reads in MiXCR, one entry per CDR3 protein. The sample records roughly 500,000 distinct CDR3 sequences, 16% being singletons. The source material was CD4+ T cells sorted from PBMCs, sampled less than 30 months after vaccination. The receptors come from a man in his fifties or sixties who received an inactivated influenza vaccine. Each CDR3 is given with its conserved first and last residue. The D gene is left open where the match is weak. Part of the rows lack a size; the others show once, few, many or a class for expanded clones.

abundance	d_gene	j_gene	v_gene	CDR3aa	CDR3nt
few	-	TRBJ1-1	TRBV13	CASSGRLGETEAFF	TGTGCCAGCAGCGGACGGTTGGGGGAAACTGAAGCTTTCTTT
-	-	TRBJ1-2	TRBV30	CALSRQAESGGYTF	TGTGCCCTGTCGCGACAGGCGGAAAGCGGTGGCTACACCTTC
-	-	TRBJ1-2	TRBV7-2	CASRPISSVGGGYTF	TGTGCCAGCAGACCCATTAGTAGCGTGGGGGGAGGCTACACCTTC
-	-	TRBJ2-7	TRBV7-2	CASSPNGGGYEQYF	TGTGCCAGCAGCCCAAACGGGGGAGGATACGAGCAGTACTTC
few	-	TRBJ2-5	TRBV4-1	CASSLTISTETQYF	TGCGCCAGCAGCCTAACGATCTCGACGGAGACCCAGTACTTC
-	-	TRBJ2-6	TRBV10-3	CAISGGPYSGANVLTF	TGTGCCATCAGTGGTGGGCCCTACTCTGGGGCCAACGTCCTGACTTTC
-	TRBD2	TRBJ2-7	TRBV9	CASSVTSGSSMEQYF	TGTGCCAGCAGCGTGACTAGCGGGTCTTCAATGGAGCAGTACTTC
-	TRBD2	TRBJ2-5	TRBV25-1	CASSDASGRGTQYF	TGTGCCAGCAGTGACGCGAGCGGGAGGGGGACCCAGTACTTC
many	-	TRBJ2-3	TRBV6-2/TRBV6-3	CASSPRAGVSYTQYF	TGTGCCAGCAGTCCCAGAGCGGGTGTCTCGTATACGCAGTATTTT
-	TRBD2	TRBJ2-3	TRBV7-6	CASSLAPAGGLDTQYF	TGTGCCAGCAGCTTAGCCCCCGCGGGGGGGCTAGATACGCAGTATTTT
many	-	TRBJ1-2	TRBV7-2	CASSLRAVNYGYTF	TGTGCCAGCAGCTTGAGGGCAGTTAACTATGGCTACACCTTC
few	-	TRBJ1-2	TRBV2	CASITQGFSYGYTF	TGTGCCAGCATAACCCAGGGGTTTTCCTATGGCTACACCTTC
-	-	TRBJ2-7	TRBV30	CAWGRSGYEQYF	TGTGCCTGGGGTAGGAGTGGGTACGAGCAGTACTTC
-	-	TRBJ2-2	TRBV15	CATSREYTGELFF	TGTGCCACCAGCAGGGAATACACCGGGGAGCTGTTTTTT
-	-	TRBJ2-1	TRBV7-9	CAGSLVRGSYNEQFF	TGTGCCGGCAGCTTAGTGAGGGGATCCTACAATGAGCAGTTCTTC
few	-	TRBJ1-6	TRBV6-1	CASSAQRRQVNSPLHF	TGTGCCAGCAGTGCTCAACGTCGGCAGGTGAATTCACCCCTCCACTTT
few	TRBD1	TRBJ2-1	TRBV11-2	CASSSGPDRRYNEQFF	TGTGCCAGCAGCTCCGGGCCGGACAGGCGTTACAATGAGCAGTTCTTC
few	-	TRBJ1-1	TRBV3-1	CASWGRGRGDTEAFF	TGTGCCAGCTGGGGCAGGGGCAGAGGTGACACTGAAGCTTTCTTT
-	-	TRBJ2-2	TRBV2	CAGATGTPANTGELFF	TGTGCCGGTGCGACCGGGACACCGGCTAACACCGGGGAGCTGTTTTTT
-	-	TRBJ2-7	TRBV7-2	CASSIQGVRNSYEQYF	TGTGCCAGCAGCATTCAAGGGGTCAGAAACTCCTACGAGCAGTACTTC
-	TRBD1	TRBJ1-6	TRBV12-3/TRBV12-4	CASRAGTGHNSPLHF	TGTGCCAGCAGAGCCGGGACAGGGCATAATTCACCCCTCCACTTT
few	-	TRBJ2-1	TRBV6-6	CASSYKRNEQFF	TGTGCCAGCAGTTACAAAAGGAATGAGCAGTTCTTC
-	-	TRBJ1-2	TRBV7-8	CASYPPQGGNYGYTF	TGTGCCAGCTACCCCCCACAGGGCGGTAACTATGGCTACACCTTC
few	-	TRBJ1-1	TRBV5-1	CASSLARDYTEAFF	TGCGCCAGCAGCTTGGCCAGGGATTACACTGAAGCTTTCTTT
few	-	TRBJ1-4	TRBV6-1	CASKIKGGPTNEKLFF	TGTGCCAGCAAGATTAAGGGAGGTCCAACTAATGAAAAACTGTTTTTT
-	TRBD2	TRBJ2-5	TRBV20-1	CSARDPGGSGKTQYF	TGCAGTGCTAGAGATCCCGGCGGGAGTGGGAAGACCCAGTACTTC
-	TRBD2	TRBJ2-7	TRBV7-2	CASSKMGLASSYEQYF	TGTGCCAGCAGCAAGATGGGACTAGCGAGCTCCTACGAGCAGTACTTC
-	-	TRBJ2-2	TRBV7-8	CASSLASGTPSGELFF	TGTGCCAGCAGCCTAGCCTCCGGGACTCCATCCGGGGAGCTGTTTTTT
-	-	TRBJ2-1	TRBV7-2	CASSWTEGKQFF	TGTGCCAGCAGCTGGACGGAGGGTAAGCAGTTCTTC
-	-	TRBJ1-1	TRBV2	CASGLQRSTEAFF	TGTGCCAGCGGGTTACAGCGGAGCACTGAAGCTTTCTTT
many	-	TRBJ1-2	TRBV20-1	CSARGMNYGYTF	TGCAGTGCTAGAGGAATGAACTATGGCTACACCTTC
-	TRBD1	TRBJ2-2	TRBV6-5	CASSYTGQGFRELFF	TGTGCCAGCAGTTACACGGGACAGGGGTTCAGGGAGCTGTTTTTT
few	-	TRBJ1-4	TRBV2	CASTPRSSEKLFF	TGTGCCAGCACCCCGAGGAGCAGTGAAAAACTGTTTTTT
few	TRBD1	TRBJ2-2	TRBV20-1	CSAPGQGIGELFF	TGCAGTGCTCCGGGACAGGGAATCGGGGAGCTGTTTTTT